A selection of T cell receptor beta chains follows, all from one sample in a study of chemoradiotherapy in HPV16-positive cancers. Data came from immunoSEQ multiplex PCR; TCRdb stores just in-frame clones and leaves some out. The sample shows approximately 32,000 clones, roughly nine tenths of them seen only once. Sequencing used blood, obtained from a patient who underwent chemoradiotherapy. These receptors originate from a human donor with HPV-associated anogenital cancer. Each CDR3 is given without its conserved first and last residue.

TRBV30	TRBJ1-5	AWSPGIVGPQH
TRBV30	TRBJ1-2	AWSRDSYGYT
TRBV18	TRBJ2-3	ASSPRDSSTDTQY
TRBV7-8	TRBJ1-4	ASSLSAGTGVEKLF
TRBV4-1	TRBJ1-2	ASSQGQGAVYGYT
TRBV19	TRBJ1-2	ASSSPAGGAYGYT
TRBV6-6	TRBJ1-2	ASSYVGEYGYT
TRBV7-9	TRBJ1-1	ASSFGSSGGAQNTEAF
TRBV6-1	TRBJ2-2	ASSEWGTGEGGELF
TRBV19	TRBJ1-1	ASSMVPQSQAATEAF
TRBV5-6	TRBJ1-4	ASTLGGWEKLF
TRBV4-2	TRBJ2-2	ASSQEVKRGKSWLTGELF
TRBV7-9	TRBJ1-1	ASSLVQGTTEAF
TRBV11-2	TRBJ1-2	ASSLGTGDGYT
TRBV5-1	TRBJ2-5	ASSQKIGGGETQY
TRBV30	TRBJ1-1	AWSGQGKNTEAF
TRBV5-4	TRBJ2-5	ASSSGQSQETQY
TRBV4-2	TRBJ2-2	ASSQDQGRDTGELF
TRBV6-1	TRBJ2-1	ASRGQDSYNEQF
TRBV30	TRBJ2-4	AWSVPGIWAIQY
TRBV13	TRBJ2-7	ASSLGPPGQVAYEQY
TRBV27	TRBJ1-6	ASWDRGSYRSLH
TRBV21-1	TRBJ1-5	ASNIQGCQPQH
TRBV9	TRBJ1-6	ASSVEGLLSPLH
TRBV12-5	TRBJ1-4	ASGPSREKLF
TRBV11-1	TRBJ2-3	ASSPLRVDTQY
TRBV28	TRBJ2-5	ASSLASGGETQY
TRBV4-3	TRBJ1-6	ASSQEPGVQRSPLH
TRBV6-6	TRBJ2-5	ASSMGGTQY
TRBV4-1	TRBJ2-3	ASSQEGSRGPVVDTQY
TRBV5-6	TRBJ2-3	ASSLEQALRGTQY
TRBV9	TRBJ2-7	ASSVLADHYEQY